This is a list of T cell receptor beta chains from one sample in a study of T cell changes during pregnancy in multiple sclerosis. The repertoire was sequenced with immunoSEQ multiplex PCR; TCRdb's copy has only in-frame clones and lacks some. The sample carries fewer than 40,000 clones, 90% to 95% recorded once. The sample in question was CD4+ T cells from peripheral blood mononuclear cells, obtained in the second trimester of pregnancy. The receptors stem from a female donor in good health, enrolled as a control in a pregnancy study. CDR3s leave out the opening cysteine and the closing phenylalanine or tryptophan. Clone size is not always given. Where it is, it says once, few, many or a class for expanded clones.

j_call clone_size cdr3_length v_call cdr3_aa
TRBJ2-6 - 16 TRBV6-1 ASSEDGVSVSGANVLT
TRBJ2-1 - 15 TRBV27 ASSLFTSGYSYNEQF
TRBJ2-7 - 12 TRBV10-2 ASLNPGQSYEQY
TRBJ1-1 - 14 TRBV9 ASSVDPLGGGTEAF
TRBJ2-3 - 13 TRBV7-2 ASSPDWFRTDTQY
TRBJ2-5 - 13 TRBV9 ASSVAGGRQETQY
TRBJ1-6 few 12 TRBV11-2 ASSLTGTDSPLH
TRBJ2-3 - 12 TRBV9 ASSVGGPTDTQY
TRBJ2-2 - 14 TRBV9 ASSVVGLQNTGELF
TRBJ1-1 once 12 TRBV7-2 ASSFWPGNTEAF
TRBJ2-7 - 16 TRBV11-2 ASSLEGDWRGGNYEQY
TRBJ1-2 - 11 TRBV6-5 ASSYGGNYGYT
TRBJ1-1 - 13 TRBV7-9 ASSAVAGLNTEAF
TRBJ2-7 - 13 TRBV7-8 ASSPRDTPSYEQY
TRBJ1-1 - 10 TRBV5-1 ASSLEGGGAF
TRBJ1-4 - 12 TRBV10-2 ASSRRTGGEKLF